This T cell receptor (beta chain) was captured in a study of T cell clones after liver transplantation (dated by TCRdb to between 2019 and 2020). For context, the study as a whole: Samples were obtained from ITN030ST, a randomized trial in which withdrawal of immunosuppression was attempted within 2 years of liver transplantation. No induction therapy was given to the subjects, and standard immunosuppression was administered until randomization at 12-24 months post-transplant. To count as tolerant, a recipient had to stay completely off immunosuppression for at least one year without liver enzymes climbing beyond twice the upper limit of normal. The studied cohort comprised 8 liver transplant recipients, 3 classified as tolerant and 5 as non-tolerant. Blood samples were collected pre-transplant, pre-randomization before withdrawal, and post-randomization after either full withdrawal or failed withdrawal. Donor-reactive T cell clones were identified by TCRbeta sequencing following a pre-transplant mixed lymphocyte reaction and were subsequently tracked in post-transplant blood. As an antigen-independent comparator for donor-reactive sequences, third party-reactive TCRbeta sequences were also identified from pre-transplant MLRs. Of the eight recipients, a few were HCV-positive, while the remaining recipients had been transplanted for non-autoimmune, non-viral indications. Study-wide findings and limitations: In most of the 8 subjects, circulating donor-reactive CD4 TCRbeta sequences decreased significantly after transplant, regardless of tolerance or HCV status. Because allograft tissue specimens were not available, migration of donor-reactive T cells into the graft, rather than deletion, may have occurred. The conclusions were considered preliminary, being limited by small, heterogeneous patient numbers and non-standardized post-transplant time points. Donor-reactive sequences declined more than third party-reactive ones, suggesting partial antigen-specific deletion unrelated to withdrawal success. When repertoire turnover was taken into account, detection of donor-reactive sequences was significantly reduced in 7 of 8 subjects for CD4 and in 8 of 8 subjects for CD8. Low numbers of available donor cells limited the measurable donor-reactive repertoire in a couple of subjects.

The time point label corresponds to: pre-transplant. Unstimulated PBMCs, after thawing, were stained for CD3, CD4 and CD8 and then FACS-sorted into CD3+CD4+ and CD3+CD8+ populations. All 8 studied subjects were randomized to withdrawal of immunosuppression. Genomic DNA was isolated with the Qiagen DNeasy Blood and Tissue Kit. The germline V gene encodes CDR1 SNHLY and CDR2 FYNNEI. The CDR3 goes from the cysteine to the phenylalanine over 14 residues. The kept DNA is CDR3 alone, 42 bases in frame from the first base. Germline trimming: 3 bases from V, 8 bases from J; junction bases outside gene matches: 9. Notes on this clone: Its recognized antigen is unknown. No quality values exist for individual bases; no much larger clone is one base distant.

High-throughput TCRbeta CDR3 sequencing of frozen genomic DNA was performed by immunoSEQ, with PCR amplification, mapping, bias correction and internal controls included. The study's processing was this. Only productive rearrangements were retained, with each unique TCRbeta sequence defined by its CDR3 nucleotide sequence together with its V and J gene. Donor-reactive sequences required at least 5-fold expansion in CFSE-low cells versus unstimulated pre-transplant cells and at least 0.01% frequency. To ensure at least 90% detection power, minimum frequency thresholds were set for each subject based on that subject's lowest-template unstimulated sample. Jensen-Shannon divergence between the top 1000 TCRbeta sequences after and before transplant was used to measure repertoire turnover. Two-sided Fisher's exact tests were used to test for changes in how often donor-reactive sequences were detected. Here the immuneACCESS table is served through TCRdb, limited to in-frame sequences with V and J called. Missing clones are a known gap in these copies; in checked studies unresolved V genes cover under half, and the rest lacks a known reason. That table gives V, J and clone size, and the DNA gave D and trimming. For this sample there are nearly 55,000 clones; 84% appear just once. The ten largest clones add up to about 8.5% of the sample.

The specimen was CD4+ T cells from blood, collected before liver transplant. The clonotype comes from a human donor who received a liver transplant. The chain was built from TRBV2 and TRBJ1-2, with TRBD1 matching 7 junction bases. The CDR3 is CASSEYGTVKGYTF. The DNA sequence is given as TGTGCCAGCAGTGAGTATGGGACAGTAAAAGGCTACACCTTC.